These 9 T cell receptor beta chains share one sample of origin, sequenced in a study of identical twins. TCRdb used MiXCR to reprocess the 5' RACE reads, holding one entry per CDR3 protein. This sample yields 350,000 to 600,000 distinct CDR3 sequences, of which 14% are seen a single time; approximately 0.52% belongs to the top ten. This same sample was also part of a study on yellow fever vaccine responses in identical twins.

Sequenced material: CD4+ T cells sorted from blood. The receptors were gathered from a woman between 18 and 29 years old in good health.

The V gene is TRBV4-2, the J gene TRBJ2-2, with D possibly TRBD1 on 5 matching bases. Germline V gene data show CDR1 as LGHNA and CDR2 as YNFKEQ. V was shortened by 5 bases and J by 4 bases, with 20 bases between the two germline ends. This CDR3 spans 17 amino acids. Here the CDR3 DNA reads TGTGCCAGCAGCTCACAACGAGCCCGACAGACCACCGGGGAGCTGTTTTTT. Translating it yields CASSSQRARQTTGELFF.

This rearrangement joins TRBV7-8 to TRBJ2-2; D not certain. The ends were cut back, 1 base at V and 5 bases at J, with 14 bases in the middle. CDR1 and CDR2 from the germline V gene are SGHVS and FQNEAQ. This CDR3 is built from 16 residues. Written as DNA, the CDR3 is TGTGCCAGCAGCTTAGGACGCGCACCGACTACCGGGGAGCTGTTTTTT. Encoded protein: CASSLGRAPTTGELFF.

This clonotype was seen ten or more times. The gene calls are TRBV20-1 and TRBJ1-5; D is unclear. Germline V gene lookup returns CDR1 DFQATT and CDR2 SNEGSKA (reference sequence). The CDR3 is 15 residues long. V was trimmed by 4 bases and J by 4 bases, leaving 17 bases between them. The CDR3 here is CSATTSDAHNQPQHF. The DNA for the CDR3 is TGCAGTGCTACCACTTCCGACGCCCATAATCAGCCCCAGCATTTT.

This clonotype was counted ten times or more. Written as DNA, the CDR3 is TGCAGTGCTATTCGGGATTCCTACAATGAGCAGTTCTTC. Amino acid sequence: CSAIRDSYNEQFF. The chain uses TRBV20-1 and TRBJ2-1; TRBD2 might be the D (5 bases). CDR1 and CDR2 (germline): DFQATT, SNEGSKA (reference sequence). This CDR3 is 13 amino acids long. The V gene lost 4 bases and the J gene lost 1 base, with 8 bases spanning the gap.

This clonotype was counted only a few times. This chain uses TRBV11-2 with TRBJ2-1; 14 nucleotides line up with TRBD2. V was clipped by 2 bases and J by 0 bases; unmatched bases: 9. The germline CDR1 and CDR2 sequences are SGHAT and FQNNGV. The CDR3 length is 20 residues. Here the CDR3 reads CASSLRTGLAGAGSYNEQFF. In nucleotides, the CDR3 is TGTGCCAGCAGCTTACGGACGGGACTAGCGGGAGCTGGCTCCTACAATGAGCAGTTCTTC.

This clonotype appeared a few times. CDR3 in amino acids: CATSRDGGPSYNEQFF. The CDR3 DNA follows: TGTGCCACCAGCAGAGATGGGGGGCCCTCCTACAATGAGCAGTTCTTC. The chain has TRBV15 and TRBJ2-1, with D possibly called TRBD1 or TRBD2 (6 bases each). In germline, CDR1 is LNHNV, CDR2 YYDKDF (reference sequence). Trimming removed 0 bases from V and 0 bases from J, with 9 bases in between. The CDR3 loop spans 16 amino acids.

As to this clonotype: One end of the junction varies from germline; a read error may be responsible. This chain links TRBV11-2 with TRBJ2-7, with D perhaps matching TRBD1 or TRBD2 (5 bases each). The V gene's germline CDR1 is SGHAT and CDR2 FQNNGV. The CDR3 runs 16 residues. The CDR3 DNA reads as TGTGCCAGCAGCCTAGACCCGGGACGGAGATCCTACGAGCAGTACTTC. The encoded protein is CASSLDPGRRSYEQYF.

This clonotype appeared a few times. The chain combines TRBV10-3 with TRBJ2-5; 12 nucleotides agree with TRBD2. This CDR3 contains 15 residues. Per the germline V gene, CDR1 is ENHRY and CDR2 is SYGVKD. The V gene end was trimmed by 6 bases and the J gene end by 4 bases; junction bases not matched to a gene: 6. The CDR3 loop is CAISPTSGSGETQYF. The CDR3 nucleotides read TGTGCCATCAGCCCGACTAGCGGGAGCGGAGAGACCCAGTACTTC.

This clonotype was recorded a few times. The chain is built from TRBV7-7 and TRBJ2-7, with TRBD1 as a possible D gene (6 bases). This CDR3 comprises 13 residues. Germline assignment: CDR1 SSHAT and CDR2 FNYEAQ (reference sequence). The CDR3 coding sequence is TGTGCGGGGGCGAGCATGCCCTCCTACGAGCAGTACTTC. Its protein product is CAGASMPSYEQYF.